This TCR beta chain was recorded in a study of T cell clusters in autoimmune cytopenias. TRB amplification used 250 ng of peripheral blood genomic DNA. The CDR3 consists of 12 residues. Germline CDR1 and CDR2: MDHEN and SYDVKM. One tube held mixed TRB-A and TRB-B primer pools for touch-down PCR. One entry per CDR3 protein, without DNA, is what TCRdb gives after re-calling the multiplex PCR reads. Reported are fewer than 3,500 distinct CDR3 sequences; the ten largest clones contain 3.2%. The sequence was obtained from a human donor with an autoimmune cytopenia or autoimmune hepatitis (not recorded which). What was sequenced was peripheral blood. The V and J genes are TRBV28 and TRBJ2-7. The CDR3 sequence is CASSLFRSEQYF. The full variable domain, completed using reference TRBV28 and TRBJ2-7, is DVKVTQSSRYLVKRTGEKVFLECVQDMDHENMFWYRQDPGLGLRLIYFSYDVKMKEKGDIPEGYSVSREKKERFSLILESASTNQTSMYLCASSLFRSEQYFGPGTRLTVT.